The present TCR beta chain was sequenced within a study of blood T cell repertoires in COVID-19 (TCRdb year 2020). A note on the overall study: Samples from collaborators originated in the United States, Italy and Spain and spanned both the acute and convalescent phases of COVID-19. The prospective study material was composed of cDNA or gDNA derived from T cells, B-cell-depleted T cells, or PBMCs. Deeply sampled blood TCRbeta repertoires from subjects exposed to, actively infected with, or recovered from COVID-19 were included in the dataset. The repertoires were released in a freely available public database meant as a resource for research on the immune response to SARS-CoV-2. Samples were obtained from the ongoing ImmuneRACE study (first 160 participants) and from about 1,300 subjects provided by 6 global collaborators. Nearly every sample came with metadata listing a de-identified subject ID, COVID-19 status, age in years and sex. HLA class I and class II types, where available, came from metadata supplied by the sample provider rather than from assay-based typing.

On this clone itself: Its specific antigen is unknown. No base quality information exists; no much larger clone differs at one position.

TCRbeta CDR3 regions were amplified from genomic DNA by means of the immunoSEQ Assay, a bias-controlled multiplex PCR. In the source study's methods: Nucleated cell counts per sample were estimated from amplification of reference gene primers within the assay. To quantify the absolute abundance of each unique TCRbeta CDR3 rearrangement, sequence reads were collapsed and filtered. Productive Simpson clonality was computed per sample as the square root of Simpson's diversity index over productive rearrangements. The table was pulled from immuneACCESS by TCRdb, which kept in-frame rearrangements only. Such tables lose some clones; where checked, under half of the loss comes from unresolved V genes, and the rest has no known cause. V and J calls and clone size are copied from that table; D and trimming were computed from the DNA. Present in this sample are some 73,000 clones, 73% of which were seen just once. Approximately 20% of the sample goes to the ten largest clones.

Its CDR3 holds 13 amino acids, cysteine through phenylalanine. The kept DNA is CDR3 alone, 39 bases in frame from the first base. Per the germline V gene (reference sequence), LNHDA is the CDR1 and SQIVND is the CDR2. After removal of 8 bases from V and 2 bases from J, the junction retains 2 bases not matched to a gene. Collaborating institutions collected whole blood in K2EDTA tubes following their own protocols. For TCRbeta analysis, collaborator samples were shipped as frozen whole blood, as isolated PBMCs, or as DNA extracted from either sample type. Findings and caveats that apply to the study as a whole: How much clinical and demographic metadata was included differed by source and by participant, and the metadata was provided uncurated.

This sequence was found in a man between 60 and 75 years old with acute or convalescent COVID-19. The chain is assembled from TRBV19 and TRBJ2-3, with 9 central nucleotides matching TRBD2. Source material: peripheral blood. Here is the DNA: TGTGCCAGTGCTAGCGGGATCACAGATACGCAGTATTTT. Its translation is CASASGITDTQYF.